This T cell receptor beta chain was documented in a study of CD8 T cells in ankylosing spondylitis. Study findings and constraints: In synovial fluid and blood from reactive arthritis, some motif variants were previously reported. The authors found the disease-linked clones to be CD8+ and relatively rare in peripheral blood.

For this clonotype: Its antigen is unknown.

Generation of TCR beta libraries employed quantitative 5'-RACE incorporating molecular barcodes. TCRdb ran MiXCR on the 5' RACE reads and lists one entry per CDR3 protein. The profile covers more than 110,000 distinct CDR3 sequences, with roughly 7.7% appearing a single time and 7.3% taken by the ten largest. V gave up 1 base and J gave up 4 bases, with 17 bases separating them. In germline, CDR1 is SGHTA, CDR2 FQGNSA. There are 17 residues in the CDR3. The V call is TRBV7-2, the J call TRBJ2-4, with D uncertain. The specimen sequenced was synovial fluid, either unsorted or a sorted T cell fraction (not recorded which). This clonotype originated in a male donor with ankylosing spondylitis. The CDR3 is CASSLVLWAESKNIQYF. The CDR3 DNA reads TGTGCCAGCAGCTTAGTGCTCTGGGCAGAGAGTAAAAACATTCAGTACTTC.